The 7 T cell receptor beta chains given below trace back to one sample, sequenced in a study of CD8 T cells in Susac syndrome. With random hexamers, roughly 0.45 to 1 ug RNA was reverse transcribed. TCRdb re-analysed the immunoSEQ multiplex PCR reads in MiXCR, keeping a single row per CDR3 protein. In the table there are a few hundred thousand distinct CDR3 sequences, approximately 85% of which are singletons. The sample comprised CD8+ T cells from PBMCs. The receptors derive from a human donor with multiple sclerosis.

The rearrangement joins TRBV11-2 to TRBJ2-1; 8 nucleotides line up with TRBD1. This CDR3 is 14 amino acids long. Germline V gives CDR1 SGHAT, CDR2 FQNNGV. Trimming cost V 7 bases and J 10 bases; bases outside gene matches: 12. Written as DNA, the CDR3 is TGTGCCAGCACGCCGGGACAGGAGCCCCGCGAGCAGTTCTTC. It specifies CASTPGQEPREQFF.

CDR3 DNA sequence: TGTGCCAGCAGCCCAAGGACAGGGACAGGGGCCAACGTCCTGACTTTC. This codes for CASSPRTGTGANVLTF. V gene TRBV7-9 combines with J gene TRBJ2-6, with 8 bases identical to TRBD1. The CDR3 runs to 16 residues. The trim removed 5 bases at V and 4 bases at J, leaving 7 bases unmatched. The germline V gene encodes CDR1 SEHNR and CDR2 FQNEAQ (reference sequence).

CDR3 sequence (DNA): TGTGCCAGCAGTTTATCATTCGGCTACAATGAGCAGTTCTTC. It yields the protein CASSLSFGYNEQFF. This sequence joins TRBV27 and TRBJ2-1; D remains unclear. V dropped 0 bases and J dropped 3 bases, with 6 bases sitting between them. Looked up from germline, CDR1 is MNHEY and CDR2 is SMNVEV (reference sequence). There are 14 residues in the CDR3.

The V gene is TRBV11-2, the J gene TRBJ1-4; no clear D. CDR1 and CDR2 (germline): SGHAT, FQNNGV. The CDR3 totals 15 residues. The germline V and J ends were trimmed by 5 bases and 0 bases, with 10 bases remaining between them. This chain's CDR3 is CASSGNFATNEKLFF. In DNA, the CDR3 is TGTGCCAGCAGCGGAAACTTCGCAACTAATGAAAAACTGTTTTTT.

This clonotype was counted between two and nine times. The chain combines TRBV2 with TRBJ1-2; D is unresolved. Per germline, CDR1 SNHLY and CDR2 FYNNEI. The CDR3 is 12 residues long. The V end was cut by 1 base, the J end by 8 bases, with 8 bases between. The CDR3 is CASSEGELGYTF. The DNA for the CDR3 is TGTGCCAGCAGTGAAGGGGAACTCGGCTACACCTTC.

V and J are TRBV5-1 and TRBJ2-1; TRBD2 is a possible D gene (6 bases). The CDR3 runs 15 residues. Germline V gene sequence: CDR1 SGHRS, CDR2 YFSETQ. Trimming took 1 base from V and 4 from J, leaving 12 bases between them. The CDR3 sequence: CASSLLAPEYNEQFF. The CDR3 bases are TGCGCCAGCAGCTTGCTAGCGCCCGAATACAATGAGCAGTTCTTC.

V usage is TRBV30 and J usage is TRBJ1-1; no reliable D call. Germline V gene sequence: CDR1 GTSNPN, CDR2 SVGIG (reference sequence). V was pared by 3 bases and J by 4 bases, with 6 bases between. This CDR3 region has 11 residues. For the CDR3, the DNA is TGTGCCTGGAGGGGCAGCACTGAAGCTTTCTTT. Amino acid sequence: CAWRGSTEAFF.